Below, 23 T cell receptor beta chains from the same sample are listed, as sequenced in a study of T cell repertoires in cytomegalovirus infection. Using its own MiXCR run on the reads, TCRdb lists one record per CDR3 protein. The sample has some 390,000 distinct CDR3 sequences, about a sixth seen once. The sample was PBMCs. Receptor source: a human donor in good health (CMV status not recorded). Some clones in this sample may be carry-over from other donors' samples.

This clonotype was counted a few times. This chain links TRBV9 with TRBJ2-3; 11 nucleotides line up with TRBD2. Germline CDR1 reads SGDLS; CDR2 reads YYNGEE. V was pared by 4 bases and J by 4 bases, with 2 bases of the junction left unmatched. The CDR3 consists of 14 residues. The DNA of the CDR3 is TGTGCCAGCAGCTCACTAGCGGGGGCAGATACGCAGTATTTT. Its translation is CASSSLAGADTQYF. The full variable domain, in which reference TRBV9 and TRBJ2-3 provide the parts outside the CDR3, is DSGVTQTPKHLITATGQRVTLRCSPRSGDLSVYWYQQSLDQGLQFLIQYYNGEERAKGNILERFSAQQFPDLHSELNLSSLELGDSALYFCASSSLAGADTQYFGPGTRLTVL.

This clonotype was seen only a few times. The chain links TRBV20-1 to TRBJ1-5, with 8 positions matching TRBD1. The CDR3 runs 15 residues. Germline CDR1 DFQATT, CDR2 SNEGSKA (reference sequence). V gave up 6 bases and J gave up 2 bases; unmatched junction bases: 9. The CDR3 sequence is CSAMDRVRGNQPQHF. CDR3 sequence (DNA): TGCAGTGCCATGGACAGGGTAAGGGGCAATCAGCCCCAGCATTTT.

V and J are TRBV3-1 and TRBJ2-1, with TRBD2 identical over 9 bases. Germline V lookup: CDR1 LGHDT, CDR2 YNNKEL (reference sequence). The CDR3 sequence is 16 residues long. The V gene end was trimmed by 0 bases and the J gene end by 1 base; junction bases not matched to a gene: 1. The CDR3 region is CASSQETSGSYNEQFF. CDR3 coding DNA: TGTGCCAGCAGCCAAGAGACTAGCGGATCCTACAATGAGCAGTTCTTC.

V is TRBV5-1 and J is TRBJ2-7; a weak D match, TRBD1 (5 bases). Trimming removed 3 bases at V and 2 bases at J, with 12 bases between. The CDR3 has 14 residues. Germline V CDR1 and CDR2: SGHRS, YFSETQ. The CDR3 nucleotides read TGCGCCAGCAGCTGGGGATCAGGGACCTACGAGCAGTACTTC. Its translation is CASSWGSGTYEQYF.

This clonotype was counted only a few times. The J gene is TRBJ2-7, the V gene TRBV4-1, with TRBD2 matching 11 bases. The germline gives CDR1 MGHRA, CDR2 YSYEKL. The CDR3 covers 16 residues. V trimming: 1 base; J trimming: 5 bases; junction bases outside the gene matches: 7. CDR3 in amino acids: CASSQGASGGPHEQYF. The CDR3 nucleotides read TGCGCCAGCAGCCAAGGGGCTAGCGGGGGGCCCCACGAGCAGTACTTC.

The chain is built from TRBV3-1 and TRBJ2-2; possible D gene TRBD1, 6 bases. CDR1 is LGHDT, CDR2 YNNKEL, per germline (reference sequence). The CDR3 runs 11 residues. Trimming took 8 bases from V and 9 from J, leaving 10 bases between them. Here the CDR3 DNA reads TGTGCCAGCGGGGGCCCCCGGGAGCTGTTTTTT. As protein: CASGGPRELFF.

This chain connects TRBV28 to TRBJ2-5; TRBD2 matches 8 bases. This CDR3 contains 13 residues. The ends lost 6 bases at V and 4 bases at J; junction bases unmatched: 4. In germline, CDR1 is MDHEN, CDR2 SYDVKM. DNA of the CDR3: TGTGCCAGCAGGACGGCGGGGGGAGAGACCCAGTACTTC. Its protein product is CASRTAGGETQYF.

This clonotype was seen ten or more times. This chain joins TRBV7-6 and TRBJ2-1, with D unresolved. Germline loops: CDR1 SGHVS, CDR2 FNYEAQ. The CDR3 is 12 residues long. The V gene lost 1 base and the J gene lost 9 bases, with 7 bases spanning the gap. This chain's CDR3 is CASSLGSPEQFF. The DNA for the CDR3 is TGTGCCAGCAGCTTAGGGTCCCCTGAGCAGTTCTTC.

The sample holds a few counts of this clonotype. The chain employs TRBV5-1 and TRBJ2-1; possibly TRBD1 or TRBD2 for D (5 bases each). The germline V and J ends were trimmed by 4 bases and 13 bases, with 15 bases remaining between them. The CDR3 covers 12 residues. Germline CDR1 reads SGHRS; CDR2 reads YFSETQ. The CDR3 DNA reads TGCGCCAGCAGCCTCGAGGGGCCCCTACAGTTCTTC. Translated: CASSLEGPLQFF.

Many counts were recorded for this clonotype. V and J are TRBV7-9 and TRBJ1-2; D is ambiguous. V lost 5 bases and J 3 bases, leaving 16 bases between the germline ends. The CDR3 runs 15 residues. The germline CDR1 and CDR2 sequences are SEHNR and FQNEAQ (reference sequence). The CDR3 nucleotides are TGTGCCAGCAGCCAAGATACTACAGCGCACTATGGCTACACCTTC. Encoded protein: CASSQDTTAHYGYTF.

The sample holds a few counts of this clonotype. The V gene is TRBV6-2 or TRBV6-3, the J gene TRBJ2-7; 7 bases line up with TRBD1. V lost 2 bases, J lost 3 bases, and 4 bases stayed unmatched. The CDR3 has 14 residues. Germline V gene sequence: CDR1 MNHEY, CDR2 SVGEGT. The CDR3 loop is CASSYKGTVYEQYF. The DNA of the CDR3 is TGTGCCAGCAGTTACAAAGGGACAGTCTACGAGCAGTACTTC.

V and J are TRBV5-1 and TRBJ2-1, with D perhaps TRBD1 or TRBD2 (5 bases each). The germline V gene encodes CDR1 SGHRS and CDR2 YFSETQ. CDR3 length equals 14 residues. V was pared by 6 bases and J by 8 bases, with 18 bases between. The CDR3 protein is CASNSQGSEDEQFF. In DNA form, the CDR3 reads TGCGCCAGCAACTCGCAGGGTAGCGAGGATGAGCAGTTCTTC.

This clonotype was counted only a few times. The chain uses TRBV20-1 and TRBJ2-4, with 10 bases fitting TRBD2. The CDR3 loop spans 15 amino acids. Germline V gene sequence: CDR1 DFQATT, CDR2 SNEGSKA (reference sequence). Trimming took 6 bases from V and 3 from J; bases not matched to a gene: 8. CDR3 DNA: TGCAGTGCGACTTATAGCGGGGGGCACAAAAACATTCAGTACTTC. Protein: CSATYSGGHKNIQYF.

This clonotype was counted only a few times. The chain is built from TRBV29-1 and TRBJ2-3; D not certain. Germline V gene sequence: CDR1 SQVTM, CDR2 ANQGSEA. The CDR3 has 13 amino acids. V lost 4 bases to trimming and J lost 2 bases, with 10 bases between them. In nucleotides, the CDR3 is TGCAGCGTTGGCAGGCGACTCACAGATACGCAGTATTTT. This sequence encodes CSVGRRLTDTQYF.

This sequence joins TRBV5-1 and TRBJ2-2, with D possibly matching TRBD2 (5 bases). Trimming removed 2 bases from V and 5 bases from J, with 7 bases in between. This CDR3 is built from 13 residues. Germline V gene data show CDR1 as SGHRS and CDR2 as YFSETQ. The CDR3 nucleotides are TGCGCCAGCAGCTTTCGGGAAACCGGGGAGCTGTTTTTT. It encodes CASSFRETGELFF.

The rearrangement links TRBV20-1 to TRBJ2-3, with D perhaps TRBD1 (5 bases). The V end lost 0 bases, the J end lost 4 bases, and 8 bases lay between the germline ends. This CDR3 region has 13 residues. Germline lookup yields CDR1 DFQATT and CDR2 SNEGSKA (reference sequence). CDR3 nucleotides: TGCAGTGCTAGAGATATGGGGCCAGATACGCAGTATTTT. This gives the protein CSARDMGPDTQYF.

The chain joins TRBV19 to TRBJ1-5; D is possibly TRBD1 (5 bases). The CDR3 spans 14 residues. Germline loops: CDR1 LNHDA, CDR2 SQIVND (reference sequence). V lost 8 bases and J lost 3, with 14 bases in between. CDR3 coding DNA: TGTGCCAGTTGCCCCCAGGGAAACAATCAGCCCCAGCATTTT. Translating it yields CASCPQGNNQPQHF.

The rearrangement links TRBV5-6 to TRBJ1-5, with D perhaps TRBD1 (5 bases). The CDR3 is 15 residues long. Deletions cut 4 bases from V and 2 bases from J, with 13 bases between. The germline V gene has CDR1 SGHDT and CDR2 YYEEEE. This CDR3 is CASSLRATGNQPQHF. For the CDR3, the DNA is TGTGCCAGCAGCCTCAGGGCAACAGGCAATCAGCCCCAGCATTTT.

V gene TRBV5-4 combines with J gene TRBJ2-1; 12 nucleotides align to TRBD2. Trimming took 5 bases from V and 9 from J; bases not matched to a gene: 9. This CDR3 contains 15 residues. CDR1 is SGHNT and CDR2 is YYREEE in the germline V gene (reference sequence). CDR3 in DNA: TGTGCCAGCAGTGACAGGACTAGCGGGATCCCTGAGCAGTTCTTC. Encoded protein: CASSDRTSGIPEQFF.

The chain links TRBV7-2 to TRBJ2-7, with D tentatively TRBD1 or TRBD2 (5 bases each). Trimming took 5 bases from V and 3 from J, leaving 14 bases between them. The CDR3 is made up of 14 amino acids. Germline V lookup: CDR1 SGHTA, CDR2 FQGNSA. CDR3 sequence (DNA): TGTGCCAGCAGCGAGGGTGGTGACAGCTACGAGCAGTACTTC. It yields the protein CASSEGGDSYEQYF.

This rearrangement joins TRBV2 to TRBJ1-1; D gene ambiguous. Germline CDR1 is SNHLY and CDR2 is FYNNEI. Trimming took 5 bases from V and 5 from J, leaving 12 bases between them. The CDR3 loop spans 13 amino acids. CDR3 sequence: CASSRAGGTEAFF. In DNA form, the CDR3 reads TGTGCCAGCAGTCGGGCAGGTGGTACTGAAGCTTTCTTT.

The V gene is TRBV5-1, the J gene TRBJ2-5, with 12 bases matching TRBD2. V lost 0 bases to trimming and J lost 5 bases; unmatched junction nucleotides: 8. CDR1 SGHRS and CDR2 YFSETQ come from the germline V gene. The CDR3 covers 17 residues. As DNA, the CDR3 is TGCGCCAGCAGCTTGGCCCCACTAGCGGGAGGTGCGGAGACCCAGTACTTC. Its protein is CASSLAPLAGGAETQYF.

The J gene is TRBJ1-5, the V gene TRBV6-1; the match to TRBD1 covers 8 bases. The CDR3 extends over 15 amino acids. V lost 8 bases, J lost 3 bases, and 9 bases stayed unmatched. Germline-derived CDR1 and CDR2 are MNHNS and SASEGT. DNA of the CDR3: TGTGCCAGCGGGACGGGGACAGGATTCAATCAGCCCCAGCATTTT. Translating it yields CASGTGTGFNQPQHF.